These T cell receptor beta chains were read from a single sample in a study of blood T cell repertoires in COVID-19. The assay was immunoSEQ multiplex PCR, and TCRdb's table has in-frame clones only and misses some. This sample carries a few hundred thousand clones, approximately 86% of them seen once, and the ten largest clones take about 7.6%. Sample: peripheral blood. The receptors stem from a woman aged 55 to 70 with COVID-19, enrolled during active disease. The CDR3 runs from the conserved cysteine through the conserved F or W.

>TRBV4-1|TRBJ1-1|14
CASSQVAENTEAFF
>TRBV9|TRBJ2-7|14
CASSSGQGKHEQYF
>TRBV11-3|TRBJ2-7|15
CASSLRNEGLYEQYF
>TRBV19|TRBJ1-2|14
CASSIAGGFGGYTF
>TRBV29-1|TRBJ1-2|15
CSVAWETGVPYGYTF
>TRBV19|TRBJ1-2|17
CASSIYGGTADAYGYTF
>TRBV7-8|TRBJ2-2|16
CASSWGLWLDTGELFF
>TRBV23-1|TRBJ2-1|17
CASSQPRLAGPLDEQFF
>TRBV15|TRBJ2-3|16
CATSRAGGGGTDTQYF
>TRBV6-5|TRBJ1-2|11
CASSHGRGYTF
>TRBV6-5|TRBJ2-7|14
CASSPTSGGLLYYF
>TRBV19|TRBJ1-5|17
CASRTEGGLPSNQPQHF
>TRBV5-4|TRBJ2-3|16
CASRRAGTSGADTQYF
>TRBV5-6|TRBJ2-3|16
CASSIFGGVKTDTQYF
>TRBV2|TRBJ2-5|16
CASSEAGLTSKESQYF
>TRBV14|TRBJ1-2|14
CASSPLGQGYGYTF
>TRBV3-1/TRBV3-2|TRBJ2-7|16
CASSPNRGGFSYEQYF
>TRBV7-3|TRBJ2-5|13
CASSRGAGETQYF
>TRBV5-6|TRBJ1-6|18
CASRAGTEGSSYNSPLHF
>TRBV3-1/TRBV3-2|TRBJ1-2|14
CASSRDSLADGYTF
>TRBV5-5|TRBJ2-1|14
CASTLRLENNEQFF
>TRBV12-3/TRBV12-4|TRBJ1-1|12
CASILGGTEAFF
>TRBV7-2|TRBJ2-5|15
CASSSLGGARETQYF
>TRBV9|TRBJ1-6|16
CASSVDRAGWASPLHF
>TRBV9|TRBJ2-2|15
CASSVRGGDTGELFF
>TRBV10-3|TRBJ1-1|13
CAISETGGAEAFF
>TRBV5-4|TRBJ1-1|12
CASSRDGPEAFF
>TRBV6-6|TRBJ2-7|18
CASSRKWGTSGGSYEQYF
>TRBV10-3|TRBJ1-5|14
CAISGQGRSEPQHF
>TRBV4-1|TRBJ2-7|15
CASSHTPGTGREQYF
>TRBV21-1|TRBJ1-5|19
CASSSPCGTRIGSNQPQHF
>TRBV7-3|TRBJ1-2|13
CASSLRQGGGYTF
>TRBV9|TRBJ2-5|17
CASSVGRTSGGQETQYF
>TRBV3-1/TRBV3-2|TRBJ1-1|13
CASSPQPGAEAFF
>TRBV6-5|TRBJ1-4|15
CASSPTGGLGEKLFF
>TRBV7-6|TRBJ2-7|11
CASSNRDIWYF
>TRBV4-1|TRBJ2-7|16
CASSQFPGLAGYEQYF
>TRBV7-9|TRBJ2-2|19
CASSSSISIAGIQTGELFF
>TRBV30|TRBJ1-2|15
CASTGTSGERYGYTF
>TRBV19|TRBJ1-3|15
CASRSMPSSGNTIYF
>TRBV19|TRBJ1-2|15
CASSTPTGGLGGYTF
>TRBV5-1|TRBJ2-1|19
CASSSDPSGLKSSYNEQFF